The clone carrying this T cell receptor (beta chain) came up a few times. Its antigen is unknown. A single record per CDR3 protein comes from TCRdb applying MiXCR to the 5' RACE reads. The sample lists about 250,000 distinct CDR3 sequences, approximately 30% occurring once. CDR3 length: 16 amino acids. With V trimmed by 2 bases and J by 1 base, 4 bases remained unmatched. Germline V lookup: CDR1 DFQATT, CDR2 SNEGSKA (reference sequence). The data are from a study of CD8 T cells in ankylosing spondylitis. Overall study findings and caveats: Ankylosing spondylitis blood seemed to carry a telltale TCR beta motif made of under ten highly homologous variants.

The clonotype comes from a male donor with ankylosing spondylitis or in good health (not recorded which). Sequenced sample: blood, either unsorted or a sorted T cell fraction (not recorded which). The V call is TRBV20-1, the J call TRBJ2-1; 11 nucleotides match TRBD2. The CDR3 is CSARLAGGFSYNEQFF. CDR3 nucleotides: TGCAGTGCTAGACTAGCGGGGGGTTTTTCCTACAATGAGCAGTTCTTC.